The clone carrying this T cell receptor (beta chain) has only a few counts. Its antigen is undetermined. The data stem from a study of CD8 T cells in ankylosing spondylitis. Overall study results and limits: Peripheral blood held disease-linked clones only at relatively low frequency, and these were CD8+. Earlier authors reported some of these motif variants in reactive arthritis synovial fluid and blood. Clones tied to disease were said to be significantly enriched in matched ankylosing spondylitis synovial fluid. One TCR beta motif, made up of eight or nine highly homologous variants, appeared characteristic of ankylosing spondylitis blood.

V was trimmed by 6 bases and J by 6 bases, leaving 11 bases between them. CDR1 MNHEY and CDR2 SVGAGI come from the germline V gene. The CDR3 extends over 13 amino acids. Making use of molecular barcodes, quantitative 5'-RACE generated TCR beta libraries. TCRdb analysed the 5' RACE reads with MiXCR anew, one entry per CDR3 protein. Of 500,000 or so distinct CDR3 sequences detected, about 5.2% appear once; the ten largest clones hold under 4.5%. The chain is built from TRBV6-5 and TRBJ2-2; D unclear. This TCR was recovered from a male donor with ankylosing spondylitis. The sequenced sample was blood, either unsorted or a sorted T cell fraction (not recorded which). The CDR3 coding sequence is TGTGCCAGCAGATATTATGGGGCCGGGGAGCTGTTTTTT. The encoded protein is CASRYYGAGELFF.